The 9 T cell receptor beta chains presented below share a single source sample, sequenced in a study of T cell responses to AZD1222 COVID-19 vaccine. Libraries were prepared by immunoSEQ multiplex PCR; TCRdb keeps only in-frame clonotypes and omits some of them. Of fewer than 150,000 clones listed, about 88% are singletons. Specimen: peripheral blood, collected 28 days after the second AZD1222 dose. The receptors here all came from an adult who received the AZD1222 COVID-19 vaccine.

This rearrangement joins TRBV9 to TRBJ2-7; D may match TRBD1 or TRBD2 (6 bases each). Between the trimmed V and J ends, which lost 3 bases and 3 bases, there was a span of 19 bases. CDR1 and CDR2 (germline): SGDLS, YYNGEE. The CDR3 loop spans 16 amino acids. CDR3 sequence (DNA): TGTGCCAGCAGCGCCACCCCGGACAGCGGGCGCTACGAGCAGTACTTC. This encodes CASSATPDSGRYEQYF.

This rearrangement joins TRBV5-1 to TRBJ2-7; 8 nucleotides agree with TRBD1. The CDR3 runs 13 residues. Germline CDR1 SGHRS, CDR2 YFSETQ. V lost 4 bases to trimming and J lost 7 bases; unmatched junction nucleotides: 7. As DNA, the CDR3 is TGCGCCAGCAGCACTACGGACAGGGCGGAGCAGTACTTC. It codes for CASSTTDRAEQYF.

V usage is TRBV9 and J usage is TRBJ1-1; a weak D match, TRBD1 (5 bases). With 0 bases removed from V and 6 bases from J, the gap between germline ends came to 15 bases. Germline lookup yields CDR1 SGDLS and CDR2 YYNGEE. This CDR3 is built from 15 residues. The CDR3 DNA follows: TGTGCCAGCAGCGTAGGACCACAGGAGGAGCCTGAAGCTTTCTTT. Its translation: CASSVGPQEEPEAFF.

This clone occurred once. This CDR3 reads CASSQETGGQMEQYF. The CDR3 DNA is TGTGCCAGCAGCCAAGAGACCGGGGGGCAAATGGAGCAGTACTTC. The chain has TRBV4-2 and TRBJ2-7, with D perhaps TRBD2 (7 bases). In germline, CDR1 is LGHNA, CDR2 YNFKEQ. The CDR3 has 15 amino acids. V gave up 0 bases and J gave up 7 bases, with 16 bases separating them.

V and J are TRBV19 and TRBJ2-7; 9 bases are shared with TRBD1. The CDR3 loop spans 12 amino acids. Germline V CDR1 and CDR2: LNHDA, SQIVND (reference sequence). The CDR3 spells CSSGTGTYEQYF. In DNA, the CDR3 is TGTAGCTCGGGGACAGGGACCTACGAGCAGTACTTC.

The sample holds a few counts of this clone. The chain has TRBV12-3 or TRBV12-4 and TRBJ2-1; 8 positions match TRBD1. The CDR3 consists of 13 residues. V lost 6 bases to trimming and J lost 6 bases; unmatched junction nucleotides: 4. CDR3 sequence reads: CASRRTGGNEQFF. The CDR3 nucleotides read TGTGCCAGCAGACGCACAGGGGGCAATGAGCAGTTCTTC.

This clone has just one count. V is TRBV4-2 and J is TRBJ1-6; D unclear. The CDR3 covers 15 residues. V lost 0 bases, J lost 10 bases, and 13 bases lay in between. Germline V gene lookup returns CDR1 LGHNA and CDR2 YNFKEQ. The CDR3: CASSQEEAGRSPLHF. The CDR3 coding sequence is TGTGCCAGCAGCCAAGAAGAGGCAGGACGGTCACCCCTCCACTTT.

This sequence joins TRBV9 and TRBJ2-1; tentative D call: TRBD2 (5 bases). Germline-derived CDR1 and CDR2 are SGDLS and YYNGEE. Trimming took 2 bases from V and 6 from J, leaving 9 bases between them. The CDR3 length is 13 residues. CDR3 bases: TGTGCCAGCAGCGTTGGACTTATCAATGAGCAGTTCTTC. It encodes CASSVGLINEQFF. Based on the CDR3 plus reference TRBV9 and TRBJ2-1, the full variable domain is DSGVTQTPKHLITATGQRVTLRCSPRSGDLSVYWYQQSLDQGLQFLIQYYNGEERAKGNILERFSAQQFPDLHSELNLSSLELGDSALYFCASSVGLINEQFFGPGTRLTVL.

The chain combines TRBV19 with TRBJ1-2; perhaps TRBD1 as D (6 bases). From germline, CDR1 is LNHDA and CDR2 SQIVND (reference sequence). V shed 2 bases and J shed 8 bases, with 9 bases lying between them. CDR3 size: 12 residues. The CDR3 nucleotides are TGTGCCAGTAGTATAAACAGGGACGGCTACACCTTC. It codes for CASSINRDGYTF.